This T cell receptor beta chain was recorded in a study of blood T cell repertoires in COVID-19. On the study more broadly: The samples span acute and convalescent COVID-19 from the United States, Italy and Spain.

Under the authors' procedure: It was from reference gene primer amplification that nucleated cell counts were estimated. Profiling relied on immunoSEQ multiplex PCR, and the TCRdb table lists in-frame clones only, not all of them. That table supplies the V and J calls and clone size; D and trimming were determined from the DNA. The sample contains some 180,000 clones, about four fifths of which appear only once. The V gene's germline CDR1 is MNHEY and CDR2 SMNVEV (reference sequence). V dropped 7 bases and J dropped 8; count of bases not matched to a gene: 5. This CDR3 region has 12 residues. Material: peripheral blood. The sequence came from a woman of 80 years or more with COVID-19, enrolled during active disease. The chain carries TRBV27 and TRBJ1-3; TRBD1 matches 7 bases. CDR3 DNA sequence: TGTGCCAGCAAGGGACAGTGGGACACCATATATTTT. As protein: CASKGQWDTIYF.